The 10 T cell receptor beta chains below all came from one sample that was sequenced in a study of cytomegalovirus exposure and HLA in healthy donors. Researchers ran the PCR with 60 Vbeta and 13 Jbeta primers. TCRdb's table, derived via immunoSEQ multiplex PCR, lists solely in-frame clones and lacks some. The repertoire consists of tens of thousands of clones, with approximately 73% occurring once and the leading ten covering 5% to 7%. The source material was PBMCs. The receptor set was obtained from a man aged 50-59 years in good health and CMV-seronegative.

The V and J genes are TRBV9 and TRBJ1-1; D uncertain. Germline CDR1 and CDR2: SGDLS and YYNGEE. Between the trimmed V and J ends, which lost 3 bases and 13 bases, there was a span of 16 bases. The CDR3 has 12 residues. The CDR3 sequence is CASSAPPEGNFF. Here the CDR3 DNA reads TGTGCCAGCAGCGCGCCGCCGGAGGGAAATTTCTTT.

The V gene is TRBV27, the J gene TRBJ1-1; D is unresolved. The CDR3 totals 14 residues. In germline, CDR1 is MNHEY, CDR2 SMNVEV (reference sequence). Trimming took off 4 bases at V and 5 bases at J, with 14 bases between the two ends. CDR3 sequence reads: CASSSLSSGTEAFF. CDR3 in DNA: TGTGCCAGCAGTTCTCTCTCATCCGGGACTGAAGCTTTCTTT.

The rearrangement uses TRBV7-2 and TRBJ1-1; 7 bases agree with TRBD1. The CDR3 consists of 14 residues. Germline V gene data show CDR1 as SGHTA and CDR2 as FQGNSA. Losses at the gene ends were 5 bases for V and 5 bases for J; bases not matched to a gene: 8. CDR3 DNA sequence: TGTGCCAGCAGCGCCACAGGGGTGGGAACTGAAGCTTTCTTT. Amino acids: CASSATGVGTEAFF.

Only a few counts were recorded for this clone. This chain links TRBV28 with TRBJ2-7; 7 positions match TRBD1. With 5 bases clipped from V and 3 bases from J, the junction kept 16 bases outside the gene matches. The CDR3 is 17 amino acids. Germline V gives CDR1 MDHEN, CDR2 SYDVKM. CDR3: CASSQFSGGRRIYEQYF. The CDR3 DNA reads as TGTGCCAGCAGTCAATTTTCAGGGGGAAGAAGGATCTACGAGCAGTACTTC.

CDR3 in amino acids: CASSPNMAGAYGGELFF. CDR3 in DNA: TGTGCCAGCAGCCCGAATATGGCGGGGGCCTACGGCGGGGAGCTGTTTTTT. This chain links TRBV7-2 with TRBJ2-2; D is possibly TRBD2 (7 bases). The germline gives CDR1 SGHTA, CDR2 FQGNSA. The CDR3 runs 17 residues. Trimming cost V 5 bases and J 7 bases, with 23 bases left between them.

This chain uses TRBV7-9 with TRBJ2-5; 16 bases are shared with TRBD2. CDR3 length: 14 amino acids. V lost 10 bases, J lost 3 bases, and 2 bases stayed unmatched. Germline V gene data show CDR1 as SEHNR and CDR2 as FQNEAQ (reference sequence). This CDR3 is CATGTSGGEETQYF. CDR3 nucleotides: TGTGCCACCGGGACTAGCGGGGGGGAAGAGACCCAGTACTTC.

The V gene is TRBV6-1, the J gene TRBJ1-1; unclear D gene. This CDR3 has 14 residues. The germline V gene has CDR1 MNHNS and CDR2 SASEGT. Trimming shortened V by 10 bases and J by 1 base, and 16 bases separated the two germline ends. In nucleotides, the CDR3 is TGTGCCAACGCGCCTGGAGATCCGAACACTGAAGCTTTCTTT. It codes for CANAPGDPNTEAFF.

The chain has TRBV11-2 and TRBJ1-3; D is possibly TRBD1 (6 bases). The V end was cut by 0 bases, the J end by 8 bases, with 20 bases between. The CDR3 extends over 17 amino acids. CDR1 is SGHAT, CDR2 FQNNGV, per germline. The DNA of the CDR3 is TGTGCCAGCAGCTTAGAGCGCGGCAGGGGCTATCGAGACACCATATATTTT. It encodes CASSLERGRGYRDTIYF.

This chain links TRBV9 with TRBJ1-2; 7 positions agree with TRBD1. This CDR3 has 13 amino acids. CDR1 is SGDLS and CDR2 is YYNGEE in the germline V gene. V lost 0 bases and J lost 8; bases outside the gene matches: 4. The CDR3 DNA reads as TGTGCCAGCAGCGTAGACCCAGGGGGAGGCTACACCTTC. Amino acids: CASSVDPGGGYTF.

This clone came up a few times. This chain uses TRBV5-1 with TRBJ1-1, with a possible D match to TRBD1 (5 bases). The CDR3 length is 15 residues. Germline-derived CDR1 and CDR2 are SGHRS and YFSETQ. The germline V and J ends were trimmed by 0 bases and 1 base, with 10 bases remaining between them. The CDR3 DNA is TGCGCCAGCAGCTTGGAGCGGGGGGGGAACACTGAAGCTTTCTTT. This translates into CASSLERGGNTEAFF. Variable domain in full (rest from reference TRBV5-1 and TRBJ1-1): KAGVTQTPRYLIKTRGQQVTLSCSPISGHRSVSWYQQTPGQGLQFLFEYFSETQRNKGNFPGRFSGRQFSNSRSEMNVSTLELGDSALYLCASSLERGGNTEAFFGQGTRLTVV.